This T cell receptor (beta chain) originates from a study of T-cell memory formation after mild COVID-19. Study-wide findings and caveats: CD4/CD8 balance held among clones contracting day 15 to 85, and later expanders leaned CD4+. CD8+ contracting clones occupied EMRA, while CD4+ ones occupied mainly CM and EM. Several responding clones turned up in pre-infection memory, indicating that cross-reactive memory may have taken part. Second-wave clones peaking on day 37 lacked confirmed SARS-CoV-2 specificity.

Using its own MiXCR run on the 5' RACE reads, TCRdb lists one record per CDR3 protein. The sample shows 120,000 or so distinct CDR3 sequences, about a sixth of them seen only once. For this clonotype: What it binds is not known.

This CDR3 is built from 13 residues. Trimming cost V 4 bases and J 6 bases; bases outside gene matches: 5. Germline lookup yields CDR1 SNHLY and CDR2 FYNNEI. This chain connects TRBV2 to TRBJ1-2, with TRBD1 matching over 7 bases. The specimen sequenced was PBMCs or a T cell subset sorted from them (not recorded which). This clonotype was obtained from a man between 18 and 29 years old who had mild COVID-19 (a few samples of this study predate the infection). Cell type and time point are not known. The DNA of the CDR3 is TGTGCCAGCAGTGTCGACAGGGAGGATGGCTACACCTTC. Protein sequence: CASSVDREDGYTF.